A single sample is the source of the 5 T cell receptor beta chains below, sequenced in a study of early T cells in non-severe SARS-CoV-2 infection. TCRdb reprocessed the 5' RACE reads via MiXCR and lists one record per CDR3 protein. The table includes about 24,000 distinct CDR3 sequences, about 4.6% detected once. Sequencing input: whole blood. The receptors here all came from an adult who was a healthcare worker with PCR-confirmed SARS-CoV-2 infection or an uninfected control (not recorded which).

This clonotype came up many times. The chain couples TRBV7-2 to TRBJ2-1; D tentatively fits TRBD1 or TRBD2 (5 bases each). With 3 bases removed from V and 6 bases from J, the gap between germline ends came to 9 bases. CDR3 size: 13 residues. Germline V gene lookup returns CDR1 SGHTA and CDR2 FQGNSA. The CDR3: CASSFSGPNEQFF. The CDR3 DNA reads as TGTGCCAGCAGCTTCTCGGGACCCAATGAGCAGTTCTTC.

This clonotype was recorded many times. The J gene is TRBJ2-1, the V gene TRBV7-2; no definite D call. Germline V lookup: CDR1 SGHTA, CDR2 FQGNSA. The CDR3 length is 14 residues. Trimming removed 1 base from V and 2 bases from J, with 6 bases in between. The CDR3 DNA is TGTGCCAGCAGCTTAGGACGAGCCTACAATGAGCAGTTCTTC. Its translation is CASSLGRAYNEQFF.

This clonotype was detected ten times or more. The chain employs TRBV7-2 and TRBJ2-1; D is perhaps TRBD2 (6 bases). The germline V gene has CDR1 SGHTA and CDR2 FQGNSA. The CDR3 contains 17 residues. V shed 1 base and J shed 8 bases, with 21 bases lying between them. The CDR3 DNA follows: TGTGCCAGCAGCTTAGGTGTGGCGGGGAAGGGCTGGTATGAGCAGTTCTTC. Its protein product is CASSLGVAGKGWYEQFF. The full variable domain, in which reference TRBV7-2 and TRBJ2-1 provide the parts outside the CDR3, is GAGVSQSPSNKVTEKGKDVELRCDPISGHTALYWYRQSLGQGLEFLIYFQGNSAPDKSGLPSDRFSAERTGGSVSTLTIQRTQQEDSAVYLCASSLGVAGKGWYEQFFGPGTRLTVL.

This clonotype was observed at least ten times. This chain connects TRBV7-2 to TRBJ1-4; 8 bases are a match to TRBD1. Losses at the gene ends were 3 bases for V and 5 bases for J; bases not matched to a gene: 2. The CDR3 has 14 residues. Per germline, CDR1 SGHTA and CDR2 FQGNSA. In DNA, the CDR3 is TGTGCCAGCAGCTTCAGGGGGCCAAATGAAAAACTGTTTTTT. Its protein product is CASSFRGPNEKLFF.

This clonotype was counted at least ten times. The J gene is TRBJ2-7, the V gene TRBV6-5; D is perhaps TRBD2 (5 bases). Trimming took off 1 base at V and 0 bases at J, with 13 bases between the two ends. The CDR3 has 16 amino acids. Germline loops: CDR1 MNHEY, CDR2 SVGAGI. In DNA form, the CDR3 reads TGTGCCAGCAGTTACTACCCGGGTACTAGCTCCTACGAGCAGTACTTC. This gives the protein CASSYYPGTSSYEQYF.